The sequence of this T cell receptor beta chain was determined in a study of beta chain features in type 1 diabetes. Broader study findings: People with Type 1 diabetes carried modestly yet significantly shorter TCRB CDR3s in all four CD4+ subsets. The similarity of naive, central memory and Treg TCRB repertoires appeared greater among patients than among healthy donors. Insertion counts at VDJ junctions were lower in type 1 diabetes patients, who also showed more deletions there.

This clone was counted only a few times. The antigen is not known. All of the isolated RNA was reverse transcribed, so expressed TCRB transcripts were sequenced. Generated by immunoSEQ multiplex PCR, the TCRdb table keeps only in-frame clones and is missing some. In the table there are 600,000 to 700,000 clones, 9.5% to 15% of which are singletons. Via CD45RO/CCR7/CD25/CD127/CD95/CD27, cells of the CD4+ naive, central memory, regulatory and stem cell-like memory subsets were sorted. Germline loops: CDR1 LGHNA, CDR2 YSLEER. The junction had 8 bases not matched to a gene; V was cut back by 0 bases and J by 2 bases. The length of the CDR3 is 17 residues.

The chain carries TRBV4-3 and TRBJ2-5; 8 positions agree with TRBD1. The receptor was derived from a man aged 25 to 40 with type 1 diabetes. Material for sequencing was naive CD4+ T cells from blood. The CDR3 spells CASSQDAGTGGQETQYF. The CDR3 region has the DNA TGCGCCAGCAGCCAAGATGCTGGGACAGGAGGTCAAGAGACCCAGTACTTC.